A selection of T cell receptor beta chains follows, all from one sample in a study of cytomegalovirus exposure and HLA in healthy donors. Clones were sequenced by immunoSEQ multiplex PCR, and TCRdb holds only the in-frame ones, with some missing. Of 35,000 to 45,000 clones detected, 70% to 80% appear once; the ten largest clones hold less than 3.5%. Material: PBMCs. These receptors originate from a woman aged 30 to 39 in good health and CMV-seronegative. Each CDR3 is given with its conserved first and last residue. D genes are given only for firm matches. Not every row has a clone size; where given, it reads once, few, many or a size class.

CASRPTSVGETQYF	TGTGCCAGCAGGCCTACTAGCGTAGGGGAGACCCAGTACTTC	TRBD2	few	TRBV28	TRBJ2-5
CATTRGTEAFF	TGTGCCACCACTCGGGGCACTGAAGCTTTCTTT	NA	NA	TRBV10-3	TRBJ1-1
CASRPWTGPYEQYF	TGTGCCAGTCGCCCCTGGACAGGCCCCTACGAGCAGTACTTC	TRBD1	NA	TRBV27	TRBJ2-7
CASSLAEKLFF	TGTGCCAGCAGTCTGGCTGAAAAACTGTTTTTT	NA	NA	TRBV28	TRBJ1-4
CASSLVAGVEGAFF	TGTGCCAGCAGCTTAGTGGCAGGGGTGGAAGGAGCTTTCTTT	NA	NA	TRBV7-2	TRBJ1-1
CASSNPSAGRRDTQYF	TGTGCCAGCTCCAACCCTTCTGCGGGACGACGAGATACGCAGTATTTT	NA	few	TRBV28	TRBJ2-3
CASWERGYTF	TGTGCCAGTTGGGAGAGAGGCTACACCTTC	NA	once	TRBV30	TRBJ1-2
CAWSKGANYGYTF	TGTGCCTGGAGTAAGGGGGCAAACTATGGCTACACCTTC	TRBD1	NA	TRBV30	TRBJ1-2
CAPSPQGMDQPQHF	TGTGCCCCCTCGCCACAGGGGATGGATCAGCCCCAGCATTTT	TRBD1	NA	TRBV30	TRBJ1-5
CASNRDDHGYTF	TGTGCCAGCAACAGGGATGATCATGGCTACACCTTC	NA	once	TRBV2	TRBJ1-2
CASSYGIEFANTQYF	TGTGCCAGCAGCTACGGGATCGAATTCGCCAATACGCAGTATTTT	NA	NA	TRBV13	TRBJ2-3
CASSSGLGAGEKLFF	TGCGCCAGCAGCTCGGGACTCGGCGCCGGTGAAAAACTGTTTTTT	NA	NA	TRBV5-1	TRBJ1-4
CASSVVPDTTNEKLFF	TGTGCCAGCAGCGTAGTCCCAGACACAACTAATGAAAAACTGTTTTTT	NA	NA	TRBV9	TRBJ1-4
CAISVGGTEAFF	TGTGCCATCAGTGTGGGCGGGACTGAAGCTTTCTTT	NA	NA	TRBV10-3	TRBJ1-1
CASGQGLAEAFF	TGTGCCAGCGGACAGGGGTTGGCTGAAGCTTTCTTT	TRBD1	many	TRBV6-5	TRBJ1-1